Listed here is a single T cell receptor (beta chain). Its matching antigen is unknown. The primer mix had 60 V beta and 13 J beta primers. The table came from immunoSEQ multiplex PCR; TCRdb's copy has only in-frame clones and leaves some out. Of some 87,000 clones in the sample, around 85% were seen once. The CDR3 length is 14 residues. V lost 6 bases and J lost 6, with 15 bases in between. The germline CDR1 and CDR2 sequences are MNHNS and SASEGT. This sample stems from a study of glioma-infiltrating T cells after dendritic cell vaccination. Background on the study: Dendritic cells derived from monocytes and pulsed with autologous tumor lysate formed the vaccine. Whole-study results and caveats: Few patients contributed both blood and tumor specimens.

Before vaccination, two weeks after the third vaccination, and at progression, PBMC were collected. The TCR sequence derives from a human donor with glioblastoma. The chain joins TRBV6-1 to TRBJ1-5, with unresolved D. The specimen comprised blood, sampled before dendritic cell vaccination. The CDR3 DNA follows: TGTGCCAGCAGCCGTGACCCTGGCGGTCAGCCCCAGCATTTT. Its protein is CASSRDPGGQPQHF.